These 14 T cell receptor beta chains were all obtained from the same sample, sequenced in a study of cytomegalovirus exposure and HLA in healthy donors. Clones were read by immunoSEQ multiplex PCR, and TCRdb kept only the in-frame ones, dropping some. The sample lists 150,000 to 200,000 clones; about 86% were seen once. Sequenced input: PBMCs. These TCRs come from a woman younger than 45 in good health and CMV-seronegative.

This rearrangement joins TRBV4-2 to TRBJ2-1; a weak D match, TRBD1 (6 bases). Between the trimmed V and J ends, which lost 0 bases and 8 bases, there was a span of 20 bases. Germline values: CDR1 LGHNA, CDR2 YNFKEQ. This CDR3 comprises 17 residues. The CDR3 DNA reads TGTGCCAGCAGCCAAGAAGGACGAACAGGGTATTCCGATGAGCAGTTCTTC. Its protein is CASSQEGRTGYSDEQFF.

This sequence joins TRBV29-1 and TRBJ2-1, with 11 bases lining up with TRBD2. The CDR3 has 14 amino acids. With 4 bases clipped from V and 4 bases from J, the junction kept 3 bases outside the gene matches. Germline CDR1 reads SQVTM; CDR2 reads ANQGSEA. The CDR3 DNA follows: TGCAGCGTTGCGGCTAGCGGGAGGTACAATGAGCAGTTCTTC. It specifies CSVAASGRYNEQFF.

The rearrangement uses TRBV5-1 and TRBJ2-5, with 14 bases matching TRBD2. The CDR3 has 16 residues. Looked up from germline, CDR1 is SGHRS and CDR2 is YFSETQ. Trimming took 0 bases from V and 5 from J; bases not matched to a gene: 3. CDR3 sequence reads: CASSLGGLAGVETQYF. CDR3 nucleotide sequence: TGCGCCAGCAGCTTGGGGGGACTAGCGGGAGTGGAGACCCAGTACTTC.

The chain joins TRBV5-1 to TRBJ1-3; no reliable D call. V shed 0 bases and J shed 4 bases, with 5 bases lying between them. CDR1 is SGHRS, CDR2 YFSETQ, per germline. This CDR3 has 13 amino acids. CDR3 in DNA: TGCGCCAGCAGCTTGGAACAAGGAAACACCATATATTTT. This sequence encodes CASSLEQGNTIYF.

This sequence joins TRBV27 and TRBJ1-1, with D unresolved. The CDR3 extends over 13 amino acids. CDR1 is MNHEY, CDR2 SMNVEV, per germline (reference sequence). V was cut by 2 bases and J by 3 bases, with 7 bases left in between. Written as DNA, the CDR3 is TGTGCCAGCAGTTTAGGCCGATACACTGAAGCTTTCTTT. Residues: CASSLGRYTEAFF.

This chain joins TRBV30 and TRBJ1-2, with D possibly TRBD1 on 5 matching bases. CDR3 length equals 17 residues. From germline, CDR1 is GTSNPN and CDR2 SVGIG (reference sequence). V gave up 3 bases and J gave up 5 bases, with 25 bases separating them. The CDR3 spells CAWSTKGWGSVMYGYTF. DNA of the CDR3: TGTGCCTGGAGCACCAAGGGCTGGGGGAGCGTCATGTATGGCTACACCTTC. The whole variable domain, remainder taken from reference TRBV30 and TRBJ1-2, is SQTIHQWPATLVQPVGSPLSLECTVEGTSNPNLYWYRQAAGRGLQLLFYSVGIGQISSEVPQNLSASRPQDRQFILSSKKLLLSDSGFYLCAWSTKGWGSVMYGYTFGSGTRLTVV.

The CDR3 region has the DNA TGTGCCAGCAGTCCCTTCAGCACCGGGGAGCTGTTTTTT. Translating it yields CASSPFSTGELFF. The chain couples TRBV6-5 to TRBJ2-2; D remains unclear. The CDR3 has 13 residues. Trimming removed 5 bases at V and 4 bases at J, with 8 bases between. Germline V CDR1 and CDR2: MNHEY, SVGAGI.

This clone was counted a few times. This chain connects TRBV2 to TRBJ1-5; TRBD1 agrees at 8 bases. The CDR3 loop spans 14 amino acids. Germline CDR1 reads SNHLY; CDR2 reads FYNNEI. Trimming cost V 4 bases and J 9 bases; bases outside gene matches: 8. The CDR3 coding sequence is TGTGCCAGCAGTGTCGGGACAGGCGGAGGGCCCCAGCATTTT. It specifies CASSVGTGGGPQHF. Looking up the rest from reference TRBV2 and TRBJ1-5 gives the full variable domain: EPEVTQTPSHQVTQMGQEVILRCVPISNHLYFYWYRQILGQKVEFLVSFYNNEISEKSEIFDDQFSVERPDGSNFTLKIRSTKLEDSAMYFCASSVGTGGGPQHFGDGTRLSIL.

This chain joins TRBV7-8 and TRBJ2-7; 9 bases are a match to TRBD2. The germline V gene encodes CDR1 SGHVS and CDR2 FQNEAQ. V was clipped by 5 bases and J by 0 bases; unmatched bases: 8. This CDR3 contains 16 residues. The CDR3 here is CASSAGLAKSSYEQYF. In DNA form, the CDR3 reads TGTGCCAGCAGCGCCGGACTAGCGAAAAGCTCCTACGAGCAGTACTTC.

J is TRBJ2-2 and V is TRBV11-3, with TRBD2 matching 13 bases. V was pared by 5 bases and J by 0 bases, with 6 bases of the junction left unmatched. CDR3 length equals 18 residues. Germline CDR1 is SGHNT and CDR2 is YENEEA. This CDR3 is CASSKRTSGSTNTGELFF. In nucleotides, the CDR3 is TGTGCCAGCAGCAAACGGACTAGCGGGAGTACGAACACCGGGGAGCTGTTTTTT.

This clone was found a few times. The rearrangement uses TRBV5-6 and TRBJ2-7; D perhaps matches TRBD1 (7 bases). This CDR3 region has 12 residues. Germline-derived CDR1 and CDR2 are SGHDT and YYEEEE. The V and J ends lost 7 bases and 2 bases respectively, with 10 bases between them. CDR3 in amino acids: CASGGTAYEQYF. In nucleotides, the CDR3 is TGTGCCAGCGGCGGGACAGCCTACGAGCAGTACTTC. Full variable domain (remainder filled in from reference TRBV5-6 and TRBJ2-7): DAGVTQSPTHLIKTRGQQVTLRCSPKSGHDTVSWYQQALGQGPQFIFQYYEEEERQRGNFPDRFSGHQFPNYSSELNVNALLLGDSALYLCASGGTAYEQYFGPGTRLTVT.

The V call is TRBV28, the J call TRBJ2-1, with D perhaps TRBD2 (5 bases). The germline V and J ends were trimmed by 6 bases and 4 bases, with 16 bases remaining between them. Looked up from germline, CDR1 is MDHEN and CDR2 is SYDVKM. CDR3 length: 15 amino acids. The CDR3 bases are TGTGCCAGCAGCCCCTCTGGGAGTCGGTACAATGAGCAGTTCTTC. Protein: CASSPSGSRYNEQFF.

The chain has TRBV5-1 and TRBJ2-2; D may be TRBD1 or TRBD2 (5 bases each). The CDR3 is 14 amino acids. The germline gives CDR1 SGHRS, CDR2 YFSETQ. The V gene lost 4 bases and the J gene lost 2 bases, with 9 bases spanning the gap. The CDR3 region is CASSQGPNTGELFF. CDR3 DNA: TGCGCCAGCAGCCAGGGACCAAACACCGGGGAGCTGTTTTTT.

This chain joins TRBV7-3 and TRBJ2-7; maybe TRBD1 (5 bases). CDR1 is SGHTA, CDR2 FQGTGA, per germline. The CDR3 is 15 amino acids. V was trimmed by 1 base and J by 4 bases, leaving 14 bases between them. The CDR3 DNA reads as TGTGCCAGCAGCTTAAGCCCAGGGAACCAGTACGAGCAGTACTTC. Its protein is CASSLSPGNQYEQYF.